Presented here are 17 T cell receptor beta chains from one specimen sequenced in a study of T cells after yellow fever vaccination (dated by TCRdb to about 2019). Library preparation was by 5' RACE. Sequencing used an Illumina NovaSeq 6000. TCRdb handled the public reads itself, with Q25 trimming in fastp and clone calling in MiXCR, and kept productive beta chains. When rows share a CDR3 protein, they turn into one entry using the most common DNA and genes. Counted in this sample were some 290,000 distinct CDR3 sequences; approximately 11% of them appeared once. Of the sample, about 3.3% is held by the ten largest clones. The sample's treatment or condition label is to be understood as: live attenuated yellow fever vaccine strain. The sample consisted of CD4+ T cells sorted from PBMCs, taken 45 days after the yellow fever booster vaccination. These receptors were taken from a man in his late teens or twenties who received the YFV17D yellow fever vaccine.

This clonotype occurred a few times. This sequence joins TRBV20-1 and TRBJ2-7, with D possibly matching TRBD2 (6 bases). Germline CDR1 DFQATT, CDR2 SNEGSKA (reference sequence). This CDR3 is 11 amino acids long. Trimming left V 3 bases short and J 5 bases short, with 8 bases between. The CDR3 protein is CSARGGHEQYV. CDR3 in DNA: TGCAGTGCTAGGGGAGGACACGAGCAGTACGTC.

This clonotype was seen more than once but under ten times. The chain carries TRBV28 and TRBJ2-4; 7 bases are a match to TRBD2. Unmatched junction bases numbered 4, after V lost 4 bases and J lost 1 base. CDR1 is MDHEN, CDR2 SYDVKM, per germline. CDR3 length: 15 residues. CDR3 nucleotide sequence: TGTGCCAGCAGTTCCAGCGGGGAGGCCAAAAACATTCAGTACTTC. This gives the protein CASSSSGEAKNIQYF. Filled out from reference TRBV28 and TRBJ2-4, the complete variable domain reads DVKVTQSSRYLVKRTGEKVFLECVQDMDHENMFWYRQDPGLGLRLIYFSYDVKMKEKGDIPEGYSVSREKKERFSLILESASTNQTSMYLCASSSSGEAKNIQYFGAGTRLSVL.

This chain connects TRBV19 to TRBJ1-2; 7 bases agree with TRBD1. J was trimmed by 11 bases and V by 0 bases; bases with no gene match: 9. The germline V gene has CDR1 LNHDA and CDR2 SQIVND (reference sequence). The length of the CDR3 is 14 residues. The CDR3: CASSIEGTARIYTF. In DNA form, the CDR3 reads TGTGCCAGTAGTATAGAAGGGACAGCTCGGATTTACACCTTC.

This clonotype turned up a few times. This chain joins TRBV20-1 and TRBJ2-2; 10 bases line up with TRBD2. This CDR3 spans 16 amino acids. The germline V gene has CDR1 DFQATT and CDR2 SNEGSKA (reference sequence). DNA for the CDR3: TGCAGCGGGCAAATGGGACTAGCGACGAACACCGGGGAGCTGTTTTTT. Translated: CSGQMGLATNTGELFF.

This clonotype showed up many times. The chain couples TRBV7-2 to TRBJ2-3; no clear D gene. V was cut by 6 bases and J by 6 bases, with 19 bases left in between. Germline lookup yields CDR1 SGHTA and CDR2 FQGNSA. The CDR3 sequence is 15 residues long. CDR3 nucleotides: TGTGCCAGCAGTGGAGCCGGGCACACGATGGATACGCAGTATTTT. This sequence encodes CASSGAGHTMDTQYF. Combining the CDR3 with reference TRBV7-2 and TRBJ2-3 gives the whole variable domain GAGVSQSPSNKVTEKGKDVELRCDPISGHTALYWYRQSLGQGLEFLIYFQGNSAPDKSGLPSDRFSAERTGGSVSTLTIQRTQQEDSAVYLCASSGAGHTMDTQYFGPGTRLTVL.

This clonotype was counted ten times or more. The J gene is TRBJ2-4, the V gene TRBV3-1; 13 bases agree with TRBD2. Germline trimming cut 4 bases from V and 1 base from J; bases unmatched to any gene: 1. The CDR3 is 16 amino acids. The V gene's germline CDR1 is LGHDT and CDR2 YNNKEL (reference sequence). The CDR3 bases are TGTGCCAGCAGCCCGACTAGCGGGGGGGCCAAAAACATTCAGTACTTC. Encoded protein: CASSPTSGGAKNIQYF. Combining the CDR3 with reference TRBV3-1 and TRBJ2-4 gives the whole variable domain DTAVSQTPKYLVTQMGNDKSIKCEQNLGHDTMYWYKQDSKKFLKIMFSYNNKELIINETVPNRFSPKSPDKAHLNLHINSLELGDSAVYFCASSPTSGGAKNIQYFGAGTRLSVL.

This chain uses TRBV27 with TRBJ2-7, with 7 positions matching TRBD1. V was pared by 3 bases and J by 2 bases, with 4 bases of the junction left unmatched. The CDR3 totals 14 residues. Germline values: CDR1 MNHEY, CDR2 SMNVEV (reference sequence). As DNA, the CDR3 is TGTGCCAGCAGTTTGGGACAGTGGGCCTACGAGCAGTACTTC. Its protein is CASSLGQWAYEQYF.

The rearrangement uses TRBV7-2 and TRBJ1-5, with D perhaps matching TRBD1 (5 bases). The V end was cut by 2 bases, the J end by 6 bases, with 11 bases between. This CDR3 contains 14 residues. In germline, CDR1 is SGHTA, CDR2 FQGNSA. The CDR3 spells CASSLLEGPQPQHF. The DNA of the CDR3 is TGTGCCAGCAGCTTATTGGAGGGGCCTCAGCCCCAGCATTTT.

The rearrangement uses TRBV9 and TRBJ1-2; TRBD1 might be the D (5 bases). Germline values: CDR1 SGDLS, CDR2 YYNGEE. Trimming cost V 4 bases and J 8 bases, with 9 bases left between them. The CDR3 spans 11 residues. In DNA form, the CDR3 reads TGTGCCAGCAGCTCCGAGGGGGGCTACACCTTC. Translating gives CASSSEGGYTF.

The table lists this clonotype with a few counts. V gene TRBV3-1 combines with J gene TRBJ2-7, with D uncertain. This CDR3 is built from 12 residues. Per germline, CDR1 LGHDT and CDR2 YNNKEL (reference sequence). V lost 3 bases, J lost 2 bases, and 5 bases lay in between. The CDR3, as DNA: TGTGCCAGCAGCCAGGGTACCTACGAGCAGTACTTC. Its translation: CASSQGTYEQYF.

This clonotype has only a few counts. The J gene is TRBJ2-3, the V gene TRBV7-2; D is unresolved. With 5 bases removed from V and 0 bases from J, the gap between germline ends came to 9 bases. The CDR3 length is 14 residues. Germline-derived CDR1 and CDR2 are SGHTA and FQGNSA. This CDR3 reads CASSPMTSTDTQYF. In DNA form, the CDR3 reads TGTGCCAGCAGCCCTATGACTAGCACAGATACGCAGTATTTT.

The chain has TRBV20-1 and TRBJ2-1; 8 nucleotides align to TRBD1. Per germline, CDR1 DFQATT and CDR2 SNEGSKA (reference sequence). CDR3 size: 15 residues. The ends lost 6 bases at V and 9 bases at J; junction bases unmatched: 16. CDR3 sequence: CSASFPPGGYGEQFF. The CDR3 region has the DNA TGCAGTGCCAGCTTCCCGCCAGGGGGCTATGGTGAGCAGTTCTTC.

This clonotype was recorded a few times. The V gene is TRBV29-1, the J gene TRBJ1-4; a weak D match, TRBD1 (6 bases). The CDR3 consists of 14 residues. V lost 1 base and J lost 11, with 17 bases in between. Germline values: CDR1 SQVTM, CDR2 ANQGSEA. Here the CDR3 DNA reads TGCAGCGTTGAAGTGACACAGGGTTCGGGGAAACTGTTTTTT. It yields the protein CSVEVTQGSGKLFF.

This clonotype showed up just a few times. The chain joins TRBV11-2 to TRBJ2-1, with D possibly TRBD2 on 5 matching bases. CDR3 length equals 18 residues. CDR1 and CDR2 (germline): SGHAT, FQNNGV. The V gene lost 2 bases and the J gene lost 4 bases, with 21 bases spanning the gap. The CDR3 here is CASSLTFTRTPPYNEQFF. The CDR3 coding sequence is TGTGCCAGCAGCTTAACATTCACTAGGACCCCTCCATACAATGAGCAGTTCTTC.

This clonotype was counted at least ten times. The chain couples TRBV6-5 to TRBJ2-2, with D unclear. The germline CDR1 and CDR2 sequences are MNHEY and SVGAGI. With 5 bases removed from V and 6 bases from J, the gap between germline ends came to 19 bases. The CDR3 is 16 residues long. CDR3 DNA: TGTGCCAGCAGTCCTGGCCGGATAGCCCGGCCCGGGGAGCTGTTTTTT. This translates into CASSPGRIARPGELFF.

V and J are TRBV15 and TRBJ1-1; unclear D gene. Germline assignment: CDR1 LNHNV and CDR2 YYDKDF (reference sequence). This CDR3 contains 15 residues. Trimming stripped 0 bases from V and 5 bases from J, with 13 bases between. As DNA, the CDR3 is TGTGCCACCAGCAGAGAACATGGGAAAGGGACTGAAGCTTTCTTT. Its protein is CATSREHGKGTEAFF.

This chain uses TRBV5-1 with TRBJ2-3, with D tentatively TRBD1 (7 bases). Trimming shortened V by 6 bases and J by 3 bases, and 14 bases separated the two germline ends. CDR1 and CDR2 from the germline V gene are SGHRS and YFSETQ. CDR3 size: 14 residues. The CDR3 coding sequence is TGCGCCAGCAAAACAGGGGAGGAGACAGATACGCAGTATTTT. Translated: CASKTGEETDTQYF.